This T cell receptor (beta chain) was sequenced in a study of blood T cell repertoires in COVID-19. As for the study in general: Sites in the United States, Italy and Spain provided acute and convalescent COVID-19 samples. T cells, B-cell-depleted T cells, or PBMCs supplied cDNA or gDNA.

The study drew participants aged about 18 to 90 years from fewer than 30 US areas. Self-reported history from a screening survey and questionnaire set each donor's cohort. Sequenced by immunoSEQ multiplex PCR; TCRdb stores in-frame clones only, minus some. The table records roughly 400,000 clones, nearly 90% of them present only once. This clone was detected only a few times. This CDR3 region has 15 residues. Germline V gives CDR1 MNHEY, CDR2 SVGAGI. V was clipped by 4 bases and J by 1 base, with 13 bases between them. Material: PBMCs or T cells enriched from blood (not recorded which). This sequence was found in a woman between 40 and 50 years old with acute COVID-19. The rearrangement links TRBV6-5 to TRBJ1-1, with D unclear. The chain's CDR3 is CASSSGLKRNTEAFF. CDR3 nucleotide sequence: TGTGCCAGCAGTTCGGGGTTGAAACGGAACACTGAAGCTTTCTTT.